Below are 30 T cell receptor beta chains sequenced from a single sample in a study of blood T cells in healthy people across ages. Alongside a J-beta primer mix, a sample-barcoded 5' primer served in a second PCR lasting about 6 to 11 cycles. TCRdb passed the 5' RACE reads through MiXCR, listing each CDR3 protein once. This sample has about 1.6 million distinct CDR3 sequences, with 30% to 35% found just once. The sample was blood. These receptors all stem from a woman younger than 45 in good health.

This clonotype was seen a handful of times. The chain links TRBV12-3 or TRBV12-4 to TRBJ1-3; D is ambiguous. This CDR3 contains 11 residues. Trimming stripped 10 bases from V and 7 bases from J, with 11 bases between. The DNA for the CDR3 is TGTGCCACCATTCAGTGGAACACCATATATTTT. Its translation: CATIQWNTIYF.

This clonotype was observed at least ten times. J is TRBJ2-7 and V is TRBV4-1; TRBD2 aligns across 11 bases. V shed 3 bases and J 2 bases; nucleotides not matched to a gene: 3. The CDR3 has 15 amino acids. CDR1 is MGHRA, CDR2 YSYEKL, per germline. CDR3 region: CASSQGLAATYEQYF. The CDR3 nucleotides read TGCGCCAGCAGCCAGGGACTAGCGGCGACCTACGAGCAGTACTTC.

The J gene is TRBJ2-7, the V gene TRBV28, with a possible D match to TRBD1 (6 bases). The germline V gene has CDR1 MDHEN and CDR2 SYDVKM. Between the trimmed V and J ends, which lost 5 bases and 2 bases, there was a span of 16 bases. This CDR3 spans 15 amino acids. The DNA for the CDR3 is TGTGCCAGCAGTCTGGCCCCGGACAGACCCTACGAGCAGTACTTC. As protein: CASSLAPDRPYEQYF.

J is TRBJ2-1 and V is TRBV5-4, with D possibly being TRBD1 (5 bases). Trimming pared 5 bases from V and 4 bases from J, leaving 16 bases between. The CDR3 is made up of 15 amino acids. CDR1 and CDR2 from the germline V gene are SGHNT and YYREEE (reference sequence). The CDR3 loop reads CASSLLVGQYNEQFF. CDR3 DNA sequence: TGTGCCAGCAGTCTTCTTGTGGGGCAATACAATGAGCAGTTCTTC.

This clonotype was recorded a few times. V and J are TRBV6-1 and TRBJ2-7; 10 bases map to TRBD1. V was clipped by 6 bases and J by 0 bases; unmatched bases: 8. CDR1 and CDR2 from the germline V gene are MNHNS and SASEGT. The CDR3 is 16 residues long. CDR3 region: CASSVSRTGGSYEQYF. The CDR3 bases are TGTGCCAGCAGCGTTTCGCGGACAGGGGGCTCCTACGAGCAGTACTTC.

The chain has TRBV20-1 and TRBJ1-2; TRBD1 matches 7 bases. The length of the CDR3 is 14 residues. Unmatched junction bases numbered 6, after V lost 2 bases and J lost 3 bases. Looked up from germline, CDR1 is DFQATT and CDR2 is SNEGSKA (reference sequence). The CDR3 nucleotides are TGCAGTGCTAGACCGACAGGGTTGGACTATGGCTACACCTTC. It yields the protein CSARPTGLDYGYTF.

This chain uses TRBV5-1 with TRBJ2-3, with D possibly being TRBD2 (6 bases). The germline V gene encodes CDR1 SGHRS and CDR2 YFSETQ. V was clipped by 3 bases and J by 3 bases, with 20 bases between them. The CDR3 spans 17 residues. CDR3 region: CASSSSPSQGLTDTQYF. CDR3 sequence (DNA): TGCGCCAGCAGCTCAAGCCCTAGCCAGGGACTGACAGATACGCAGTATTTT.

The chain links TRBV20-1 to TRBJ2-7; D may correspond to TRBD1 or TRBD2 (6 bases each). Germline V gene lookup returns CDR1 DFQATT and CDR2 SNEGSKA (reference sequence). This CDR3 is 14 amino acids long. Trimming shortened V by 1 base and J by 4 bases, and 14 bases separated the two germline ends. CDR3 protein: CSARVGGTVYEQYF. The CDR3 nucleotides read TGCAGTGCTAGAGTCGGGGGCACGGTTTACGAGCAGTACTTC.

The chain recombines TRBV11-2 with TRBJ2-1; 10 bases line up with TRBD2. Germline lookup yields CDR1 SGHAT and CDR2 FQNNGV. The CDR3 runs to 15 residues. The ends lost 5 bases at V and 10 bases at J; junction bases unmatched: 11. This CDR3 is CASSQSGRADGEQFF. CDR3 in DNA: TGTGCCAGCAGCCAAAGCGGGAGGGCTGATGGGGAGCAGTTCTTC.

Here the CDR3 DNA reads TGTGCCAGCAGCTTGACTTACGGGACGGCGAACACTGAAGCTTTCTTT. Translation: CASSLTYGTANTEAFF. The chain employs TRBV5-4 and TRBJ1-1, with D possibly being TRBD1 (5 bases). CDR1 and CDR2 (germline): SGHNT, YYREEE (reference sequence). This CDR3 region has 16 residues. With 1 base removed from V and 1 base from J, the gap between germline ends came to 14 bases.

The chain uses TRBV14 and TRBJ1-1; D ambiguous. Germline lookup yields CDR1 SGHDN and CDR2 FVKESK. Deletions cut 4 bases from V and 0 bases from J, with 15 bases between. CDR3 size: 16 residues. This chain's CDR3 is CASSPKRVGVNTEAFF. CDR3 sequence (DNA): TGTGCCAGCAGCCCGAAACGTGTCGGCGTGAACACTGAAGCTTTCTTT.

This clonotype was recorded a few times. The rearrangement uses TRBV7-6 and TRBJ2-3; 8 bases match TRBD2. The J segment lost 6 bases and the V segment lost 5 bases, leaving 16 bases of the junction unmatched. CDR1 is SGHVS and CDR2 is FNYEAQ in the germline V gene. CDR3 length equals 17 residues. The CDR3 DNA reads TGTGCCAGCAGCCAGAATCAGCGGGGGCCCCTTTCGGATACGCAGTATTTT. Translation gives CASSQNQRGPLSDTQYF.

The chain uses TRBV20-1 and TRBJ2-7, with D perhaps matching TRBD1 or TRBD2 (5 bases each). The CDR3 extends over 13 amino acids. V lost 2 bases and J 2 bases, leaving 10 bases between the germline ends. From germline, CDR1 is DFQATT and CDR2 SNEGSKA (reference sequence). CDR3 nucleotide sequence: TGCAGTGCTAGACGGGACGGACCCTACGAGCAGTACTTC. Translation gives CSARRDGPYEQYF.

This clonotype was counted a few times. The chain employs TRBV20-1 and TRBJ2-7, with 9 positions matching TRBD1. Germline V gene sequence: CDR1 DFQATT, CDR2 SNEGSKA (reference sequence). V was pared by 1 base and J by 4 bases, with 5 bases of the junction left unmatched. The length of the CDR3 is 14 residues. The CDR3, as DNA: TGCAGTGCTAGAGCGGGACAGGGAGCGTACGAGCAGTACTTC. Translation gives CSARAGQGAYEQYF.

V and J are TRBV5-6 and TRBJ2-7, with a weak D call TRBD1 (6 bases). CDR3 length equals 14 residues. The V end lost 4 bases, the J end lost 3 bases, and 14 bases lay between the germline ends. Germline V gene data show CDR1 as SGHDT and CDR2 as YYEEEE. The CDR3 protein is CASSPWGQVYEQYF. The CDR3 DNA is TGTGCCAGCAGCCCGTGGGGGCAGGTCTACGAGCAGTACTTC.

This clonotype was seen more than once but under ten times. This chain links TRBV20-1 with TRBJ1-5, with D uncertain. Germline CDR1 is DFQATT and CDR2 is SNEGSKA (reference sequence). V shed 1 base and J shed 2 bases, with 9 bases lying between them. The CDR3 extends over 14 amino acids. The CDR3 nucleotides are TGCAGTGCTAGAGTAGGGATTGGCAATCAGCCCCAGCATTTT. It encodes CSARVGIGNQPQHF.

The CDR3 region has the DNA TGCGCCAGCAGCATTTGCCACACGTGGACAGATAGCAATCAGCCCCAGCATTTT. Amino acid sequence: CASSICHTWTDSNQPQHF. The J gene is TRBJ1-5, the V gene TRBV5-1; TRBD1 is a possible D gene (6 bases). The CDR3 has 18 residues. CDR1 and CDR2 from the germline V gene are SGHRS and YFSETQ. Trimming removed 4 bases from V and 0 bases from J, with 20 bases in between.

The genes are TRBV20-1 and TRBJ2-5; tentative D call: TRBD1 (7 bases). The CDR3 extends over 14 amino acids. CDR1 DFQATT and CDR2 SNEGSKA come from the germline V gene (reference sequence). Trimming pared 3 bases from V and 11 bases from J, leaving 22 bases between. The CDR3 loop reads CSARPGGKGYGQYF. CDR3 DNA sequence: TGCAGTGCTAGGCCAGGGGGGAAGGGGTACGGGCAGTACTTC.

The chain couples TRBV6-1 to TRBJ2-3, with D unclear. V was shortened by 6 bases and J by 4 bases, with 14 bases between the two germline ends. The germline gives CDR1 MNHNS, CDR2 SASEGT. The CDR3 runs 14 residues. The CDR3 sequence is CASRRVSSADTQYF. Written as DNA, the CDR3 is TGTGCCAGCAGGCGAGTCTCCTCGGCAGATACGCAGTATTTT.

The chain is built from TRBV20-1 and TRBJ1-4; perhaps TRBD1 as D (6 bases). Germline CDR1 and CDR2: DFQATT and SNEGSKA (reference sequence). The CDR3 has 13 residues. V lost 7 bases and J 8 bases, leaving 17 bases between the germline ends. CDR3 sequence: CSGQHREGEKLFF. The CDR3, as DNA: TGCAGTGGCCAGCACAGGGAGGGGGAAAAACTGTTTTTT.

This clonotype turned up a few times. This rearrangement joins TRBV4-1 to TRBJ1-1, with 11 bases lining up with TRBD1. Trimming removed 1 base from V and 5 bases from J; junction bases left unmatched: 6. The CDR3 is 16 amino acids. The germline V gene encodes CDR1 MGHRA and CDR2 YSYEKL. CDR3 bases: TGCGCCAGCAGCCAAGTAGGGACAGGGGGTATTACTGAAGCTTTCTTT. Translating it yields CASSQVGTGGITEAFF.

V gene TRBV5-1 combines with J gene TRBJ2-1; 13 bases map to TRBD2. From germline, CDR1 is SGHRS and CDR2 YFSETQ. The length of the CDR3 is 16 residues. After removal of 4 bases from V and 9 bases from J, the junction contained 10 bases not matched to a gene. The CDR3 region is CASSPPLGLAGVEQFF. CDR3 nucleotides: TGCGCCAGCAGCCCACCCCTCGGACTAGCGGGGGTTGAGCAGTTCTTC.

This clonotype has just a few counts. The rearrangement joins TRBV6-6 to TRBJ2-5, with 13 bases fitting TRBD2. This CDR3 has 16 residues. With V trimmed by 2 bases and J by 3 bases, 3 bases remained unmatched. Germline-derived CDR1 and CDR2 are MNHNY and SVGAGI (reference sequence). The CDR3 protein is CASSYRLAGGKETQYF. CDR3 nucleotides: TGTGCCAGCAGTTACCGACTAGCGGGAGGAAAAGAGACCCAGTACTTC.

The chain employs TRBV3-1 and TRBJ2-1; maybe TRBD2 (6 bases). Germline V gives CDR1 LGHDT, CDR2 YNNKEL (reference sequence). The germline V and J ends were trimmed by 4 bases and 3 bases, with 16 bases remaining between them. The CDR3 has 16 amino acids. This chain's CDR3 is CASSLGSSGGYNEQFF. In nucleotides, the CDR3 is TGTGCCAGCAGCCTAGGGAGTAGCGGAGGCTACAATGAGCAGTTCTTC.

V and J are TRBV29-1 and TRBJ1-1; weak D call: TRBD1 (6 bases). Trimming left V 6 bases short and J 0 bases short, with 8 bases between. CDR1 and CDR2 (germline): SQVTM, ANQGSEA. The CDR3 consists of 12 residues. The CDR3 loop is CSVRDMNTEAFF. The CDR3 coding sequence is TGCAGCGTCAGGGACATGAACACTGAAGCTTTCTTT.

In this sample, this clonotype turned up a few times. This chain links TRBV25-1 with TRBJ2-5; either TRBD1 or TRBD2 may supply D (5 bases each). V was cut by 3 bases and J by 4 bases, with 15 bases left in between. In germline, CDR1 is MGHDK, CDR2 SYGVNS. The CDR3 contains 15 residues. The CDR3 DNA reads TGTGCCAGCAGTGAGCCCCGGGGCCTCGGAGAGACCCAGTACTTC. Translating it yields CASSEPRGLGETQYF.

The chain is built from TRBV7-9 and TRBJ2-5, with TRBD1 matching over 9 bases. This CDR3 has 17 amino acids. V gave up 4 bases and J gave up 1 base; unmatched junction bases: 10. Germline V lookup: CDR1 SEHNR, CDR2 FQNEAQ (reference sequence). CDR3 amino acids: CASSSYGQGPTQETQYF. The CDR3 coding sequence is TGTGCCAGCAGCTCCTATGGACAGGGGCCCACCCAAGAGACCCAGTACTTC.

This clonotype occurred many times. The V call is TRBV25-1, the J call TRBJ1-1; D unclear. The V gene lost 3 bases and the J gene lost 4 bases, with 15 bases spanning the gap. There are 15 residues in the CDR3. Germline-derived CDR1 and CDR2 are MGHDK and SYGVNS. The CDR3 loop is CASSEADLEITEAFF. In DNA, the CDR3 is TGTGCCAGCAGTGAGGCAGACCTCGAGATCACTGAAGCTTTCTTT.

There are a few counts of this clonotype. The chain is built from TRBV15 and TRBJ1-1; D gene unclear. The CDR3 has 14 amino acids. Between the trimmed V and J ends, which lost 1 base and 1 base, there was a span of 7 bases. Germline CDR1 is LNHNV and CDR2 is YYDKDF (reference sequence). DNA for the CDR3: TGTGCCACCAGCAGAGCCCGGCCGAACACTGAAGCTTTCTTT. It codes for CATSRARPNTEAFF.

The gene calls are TRBV5-5 and TRBJ2-5; TRBD2 is a possible D gene (6 bases). The assigned J gene may be wrong: the sequence end matches TRBJ2-7 better. The CDR3 has 16 amino acids. CDR1 and CDR2 (germline): SGHKS, YYEKEE (reference sequence). The CDR3 here is CASSGGLGSHLDEQYF. As DNA, the CDR3 is TGTGCCAGCAGCGGGGGGTTGGGAAGCCACCTCGACGAGCAGTACTTC.